This T cell receptor (beta chain) is drawn from a study of T cells in Graves' hyperthyroidism and ophthalmopathy. Many counts were recorded for this clonotype. Amplified TCR beta CDR3 regions came from RNA transcripts. The HTBI primer set drove a first-round RT-PCR of the TCR CDR3. Each CDR3 protein is one row after TCRdb ran MiXCR on the multiplex PCR reads. This sample carries under 350,000 distinct CDR3 sequences, roughly 13% of them seen once, and the ten largest clones take more than 7.5%. CDR1 is SEHNR, CDR2 FQNEAQ, per germline (reference sequence). The CDR3 extends over 14 amino acids. Trimming stripped 5 bases from V and 5 bases from J, with 15 bases between.

Specimen: blood. The origin of this receptor is a woman in her twenties or thirties with Graves' hyperthyroidism that later progressed to Graves' ophthalmopathy. The gene calls are TRBV7-9 and TRBJ2-5; possible D gene TRBD2, 5 bases. The CDR3 protein is CASSPRGGSETQYF. CDR3 nucleotides: TGTGCCAGCAGCCCCCGGGGTGGAAGCGAGACCCAGTACTTC.